This T cell receptor beta chain appears in the sequencing data of a study of T cell responses to AZD1222 COVID-19 vaccine. General observations from the study: Epitopes outside B.1.351 and B.1.1.7 mutated regions reportedly drew nearly half of spike TCRs. Spike-wide coverage was observed for vaccine-associated CD4 TCRs, with dominant responses at 160-218 and 743-854.

Trimming left V 4 bases short and J 2 bases short, with 16 bases between. Germline CDR1 reads SGHTS; CDR2 reads YDEGEE. The CDR3 is 15 amino acids. Points on this clone: Antigen unknown.

Repertoires were generated with immunoSEQ multiplex PCR, while TCRdb's copy carries only in-frame clones and drops some. The sample lists approximately 150,000 clones; 93% were seen once. This TCR was sampled from an adult in good health. This specimen was peripheral blood, taken on day 0 of AZD1222 vaccination. The chain is built from TRBV5-8 and TRBJ2-7; D might be TRBD2 (5 bases). CDR3 residues: CASSQRGSAAYEQYF. The DNA of the CDR3 is TGTGCCAGCAGCCAACGCGGTAGCGCCGCCTACGAGCAGTACTTC. Using reference TRBV5-8 and TRBJ2-7 for the parts outside the CDR3, the full variable domain is EAGVTQSPTHLIKTRGQQATLRCSPISGHTSVYWYQQALGLGLQFLLWYDEGEERNRGNFPPRFSGRQFPNYSSELNVNALELEDSALYLCASSQRGSAAYEQYFGPGTRLTVT.